This section outlines one TCR beta chain sequence together with its context. Antigen: not known. The source of the sample is a study of T cell responses to AZD1222 COVID-19 vaccine. The protocol was immunoSEQ multiplex PCR, while the TCRdb copy is restricted to in-frame clones and leaves out a portion. This table has about 92,000 clones, more than 75% appearing once. Trimming cost V 2 bases and J 4 bases; bases outside gene matches: 7. There are 15 residues in the CDR3. Germline V gene lookup returns CDR1 SGHRS and CDR2 YFSETQ. The study's findings and limits: Once two AZD1222 doses were given, Spike-specific TCR breadth and depth went up.

This receptor was obtained from an adult in good health. V gene TRBV5-1 combines with J gene TRBJ1-1; TRBD1 matches 8 bases. The sample here was peripheral blood, taken on day 0 of AZD1222 vaccination. The CDR3 sequence: CASSFSGGSGTEAFF. The CDR3 DNA follows: TGCGCCAGCAGCTTCTCAGGGGGCTCGGGCACTGAAGCTTTCTTT. Full variable domain (remainder filled in from reference TRBV5-1 and TRBJ1-1): KAGVTQTPRYLIKTRGQQVTLSCSPISGHRSVSWYQQTPGQGLQFLFEYFSETQRNKGNFPGRFSGRQFSNSRSEMNVSTLELGDSALYLCASSFSGGSGTEAFFGQGTRLTVV.